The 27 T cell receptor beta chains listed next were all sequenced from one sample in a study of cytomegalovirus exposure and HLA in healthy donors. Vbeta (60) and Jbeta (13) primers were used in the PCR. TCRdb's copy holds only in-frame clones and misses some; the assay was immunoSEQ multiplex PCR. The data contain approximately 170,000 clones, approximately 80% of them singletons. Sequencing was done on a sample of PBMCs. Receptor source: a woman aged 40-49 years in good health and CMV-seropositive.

CDR3 coding DNA: TGTGCCAGTAGTATAACAGCAGGGGCCTACGAGCAGTACTTC. It is translated as CASSITAGAYEQYF. V is TRBV19 and J is TRBJ2-7, with D possibly being TRBD1 (6 bases). Germline CDR1 reads LNHDA; CDR2 reads SQIVND (reference sequence). The CDR3 contains 14 residues. The V gene lost 2 bases and the J gene lost 2 bases, with 10 bases spanning the gap.

CDR3 loop: CSVAPGTEAFF. The CDR3 coding sequence is TGCAGCGTTGCCCCGGGGACTGAAGCTTTCTTT. The gene calls are TRBV29-1 and TRBJ1-1, with D hard to call. Germline CDR1 reads SQVTM; CDR2 reads ANQGSEA. This CDR3 has 11 amino acids. Trimming pared 4 bases from V and 5 bases from J, leaving 8 bases between.

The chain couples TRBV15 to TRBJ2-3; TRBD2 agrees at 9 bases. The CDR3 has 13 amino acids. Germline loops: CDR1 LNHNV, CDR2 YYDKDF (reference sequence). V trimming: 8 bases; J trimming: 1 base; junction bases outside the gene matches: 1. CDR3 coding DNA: TGTGCCACCGTAGCGGGAGGCACAGATACGCAGTATTTT. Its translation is CATVAGGTDTQYF.

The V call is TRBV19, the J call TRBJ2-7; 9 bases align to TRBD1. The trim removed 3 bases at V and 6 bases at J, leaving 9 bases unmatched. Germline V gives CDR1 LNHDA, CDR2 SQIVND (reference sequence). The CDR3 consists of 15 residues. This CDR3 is CASSIPGTGSIEQYF. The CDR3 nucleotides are TGTGCCAGTAGTATTCCCGGGACAGGGTCTATCGAGCAGTACTTC.

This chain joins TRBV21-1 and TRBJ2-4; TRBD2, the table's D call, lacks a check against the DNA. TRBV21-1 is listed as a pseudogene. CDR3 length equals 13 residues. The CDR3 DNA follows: TGTGCCCACTACCGGGGGGGCAAAAACATTCAGTACTTC. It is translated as CAHYRGGKNIQYF.

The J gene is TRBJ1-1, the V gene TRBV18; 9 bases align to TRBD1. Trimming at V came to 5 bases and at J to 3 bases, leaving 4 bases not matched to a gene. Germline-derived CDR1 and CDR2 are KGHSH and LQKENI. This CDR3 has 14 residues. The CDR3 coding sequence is TGTGCCAGCTCAAGTACAGGGGGCGACACTGAAGCTTTCTTT. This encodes CASSSTGGDTEAFF.

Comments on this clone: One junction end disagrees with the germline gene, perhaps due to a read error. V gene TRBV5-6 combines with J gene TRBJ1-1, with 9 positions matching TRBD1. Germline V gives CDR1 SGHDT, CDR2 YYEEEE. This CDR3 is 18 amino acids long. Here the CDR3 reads CAGSLAKQGAGMNTEAFF. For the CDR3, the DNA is TGTGCCGGCAGCTTGGCAAAACAGGGGGCCGGAATGAACACTGAAGCTTTCTTT.

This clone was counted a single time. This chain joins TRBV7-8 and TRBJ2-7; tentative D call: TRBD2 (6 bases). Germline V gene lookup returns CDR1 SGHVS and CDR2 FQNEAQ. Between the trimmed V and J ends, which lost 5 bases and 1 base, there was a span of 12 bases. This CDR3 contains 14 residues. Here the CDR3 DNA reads TGTGCCAGCAGCGTTCCGACTAGGTCCTACGAGCAGTACTTC. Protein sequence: CASSVPTRSYEQYF.

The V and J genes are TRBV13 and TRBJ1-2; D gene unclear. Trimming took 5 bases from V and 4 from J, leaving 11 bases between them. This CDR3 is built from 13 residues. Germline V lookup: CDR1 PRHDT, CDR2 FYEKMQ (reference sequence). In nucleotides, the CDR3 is TGTGCCAGCAGCCGTTTGGAGGGCTATGGCTACACCTTC. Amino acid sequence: CASSRLEGYGYTF.

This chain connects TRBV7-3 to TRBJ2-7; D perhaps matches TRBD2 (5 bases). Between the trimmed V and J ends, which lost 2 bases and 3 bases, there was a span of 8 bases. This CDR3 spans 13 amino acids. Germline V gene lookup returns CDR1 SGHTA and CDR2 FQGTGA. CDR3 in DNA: TGTGCCAGCAGCTTAGGACTGAACTACGAGCAGTACTTC. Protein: CASSLGLNYEQYF.

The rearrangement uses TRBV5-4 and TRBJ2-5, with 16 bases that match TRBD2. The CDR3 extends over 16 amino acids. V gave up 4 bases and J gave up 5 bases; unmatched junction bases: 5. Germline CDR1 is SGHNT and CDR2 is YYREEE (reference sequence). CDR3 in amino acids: CASSQGLAGGRETQYF. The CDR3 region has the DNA TGTGCCAGCAGCCAGGGACTAGCGGGGGGGCGGGAGACCCAGTACTTC.

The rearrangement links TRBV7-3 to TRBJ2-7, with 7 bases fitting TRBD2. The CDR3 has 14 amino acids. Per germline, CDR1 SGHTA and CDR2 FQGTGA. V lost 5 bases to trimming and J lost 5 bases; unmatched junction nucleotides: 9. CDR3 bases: TGTGCCAGCAGCCCAGGACTAGGAATCGACGAGCAGTACTTC. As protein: CASSPGLGIDEQYF.

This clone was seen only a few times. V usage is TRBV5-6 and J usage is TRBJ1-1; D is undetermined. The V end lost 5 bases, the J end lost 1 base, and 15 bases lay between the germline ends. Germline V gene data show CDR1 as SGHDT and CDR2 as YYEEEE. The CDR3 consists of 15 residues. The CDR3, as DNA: TGTGCCAGCAGAATCGGACCCGGAGGGAACACTGAAGCTTTCTTT. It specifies CASRIGPGGNTEAFF.

The chain's CDR3 is CASRYRSDIPSGNTIYF. Written as DNA, the CDR3 is TGTGCCAGTAGGTATAGGAGCGATATCCCCTCTGGAAACACCATATATTTT. The chain couples TRBV19 to TRBJ1-3, with D unclear. V was pared by 6 bases and J by 0 bases, with 18 bases between. The CDR3 totals 17 residues. Germline lookup yields CDR1 LNHDA and CDR2 SQIVND (reference sequence).

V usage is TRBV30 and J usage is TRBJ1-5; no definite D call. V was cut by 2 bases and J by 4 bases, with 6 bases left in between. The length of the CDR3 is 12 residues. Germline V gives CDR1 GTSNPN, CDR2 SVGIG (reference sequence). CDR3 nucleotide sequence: TGTGCCTGGAGTAGAACAAATCAGCCCCAGCATTTT. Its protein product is CAWSRTNQPQHF.

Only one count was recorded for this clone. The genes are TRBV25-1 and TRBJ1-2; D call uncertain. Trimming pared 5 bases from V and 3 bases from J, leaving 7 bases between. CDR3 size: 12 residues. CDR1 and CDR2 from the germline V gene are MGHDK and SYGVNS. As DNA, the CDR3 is TGTGCCAGCAGTTTCAGCGACTATGGCTACACCTTC. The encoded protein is CASSFSDYGYTF.

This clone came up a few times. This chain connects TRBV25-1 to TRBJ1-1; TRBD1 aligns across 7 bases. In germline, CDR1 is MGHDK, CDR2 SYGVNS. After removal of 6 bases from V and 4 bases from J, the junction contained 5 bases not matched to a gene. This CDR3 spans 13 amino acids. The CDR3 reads CASRDRVGTEAFF. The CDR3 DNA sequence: TGTGCCAGCAGAGACAGGGTGGGCACTGAAGCTTTCTTT.

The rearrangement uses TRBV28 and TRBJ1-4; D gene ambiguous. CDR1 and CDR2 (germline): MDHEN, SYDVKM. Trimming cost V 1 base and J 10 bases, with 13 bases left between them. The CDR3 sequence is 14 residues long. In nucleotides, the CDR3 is TGTGCCAGCAGTTTATCGATCCCTTCGGGAAAACTGTTTTTT. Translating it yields CASSLSIPSGKLFF.

This CDR3 reads CASSSRRTDTQYF. CDR3 nucleotides: TGTGCCAGCAGTTCCAGGAGGACAGATACGCAGTATTTT. The V call is TRBV7-6, the J call TRBJ2-3; tentative D call: TRBD2 (5 bases). The CDR3 spans 13 residues. Trimming took off 6 bases at V and 3 bases at J, with 10 bases between the two ends. Germline CDR1 and CDR2: SGHVS and FNYEAQ.

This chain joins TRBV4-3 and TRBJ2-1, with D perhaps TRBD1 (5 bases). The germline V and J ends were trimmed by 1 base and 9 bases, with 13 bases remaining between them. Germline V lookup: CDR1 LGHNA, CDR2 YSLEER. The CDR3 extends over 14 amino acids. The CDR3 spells CASSQGGRGGEQFF. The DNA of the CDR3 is TGCGCCAGCAGCCAAGGAGGTAGGGGCGGTGAGCAGTTCTTC.

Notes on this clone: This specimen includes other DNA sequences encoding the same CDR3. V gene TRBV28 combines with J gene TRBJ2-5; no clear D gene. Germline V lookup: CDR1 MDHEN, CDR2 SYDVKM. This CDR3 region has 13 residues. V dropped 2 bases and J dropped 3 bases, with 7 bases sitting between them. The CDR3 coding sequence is TGTGCCAGCAGTTTAGGGCGAGAAGAGACCCAGTACTTC. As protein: CASSLGREETQYF.

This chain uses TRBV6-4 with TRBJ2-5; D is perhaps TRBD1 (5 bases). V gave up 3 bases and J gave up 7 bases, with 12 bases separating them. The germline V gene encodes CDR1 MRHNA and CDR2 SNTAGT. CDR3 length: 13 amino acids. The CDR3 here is CASSEGVWGTQYF. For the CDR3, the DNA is TGTGCCAGCAGTGAAGGGGTGTGGGGGACCCAGTACTTC.

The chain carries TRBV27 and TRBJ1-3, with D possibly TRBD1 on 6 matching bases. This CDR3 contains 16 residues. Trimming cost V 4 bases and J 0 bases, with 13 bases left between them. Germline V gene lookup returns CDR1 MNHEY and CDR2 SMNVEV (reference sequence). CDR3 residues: CASSSSGGYSGNTIYF. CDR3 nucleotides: TGTGCCAGCAGTTCAAGCGGGGGCTACTCTGGAAACACCATATATTTT.

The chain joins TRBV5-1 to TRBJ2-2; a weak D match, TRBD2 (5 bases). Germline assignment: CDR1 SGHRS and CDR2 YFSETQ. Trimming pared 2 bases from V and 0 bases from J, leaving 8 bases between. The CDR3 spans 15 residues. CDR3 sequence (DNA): TGCGCCAGCAGCTTCGGGGATCCGAACACCGGGGAGCTGTTTTTT. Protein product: CASSFGDPNTGELFF.

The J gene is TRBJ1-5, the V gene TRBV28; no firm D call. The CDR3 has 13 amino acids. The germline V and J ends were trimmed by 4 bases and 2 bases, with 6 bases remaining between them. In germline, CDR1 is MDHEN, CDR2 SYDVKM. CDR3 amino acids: CASSYTGNQPQHF. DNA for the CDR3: TGTGCCAGCAGTTATACGGGCAATCAGCCCCAGCATTTT.

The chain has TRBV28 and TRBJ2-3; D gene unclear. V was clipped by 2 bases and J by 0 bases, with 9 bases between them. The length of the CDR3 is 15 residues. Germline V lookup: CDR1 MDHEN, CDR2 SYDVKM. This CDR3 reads CASSLDAESTDTQYF. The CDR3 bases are TGTGCCAGCAGTTTAGATGCGGAAAGCACAGATACGCAGTATTTT.

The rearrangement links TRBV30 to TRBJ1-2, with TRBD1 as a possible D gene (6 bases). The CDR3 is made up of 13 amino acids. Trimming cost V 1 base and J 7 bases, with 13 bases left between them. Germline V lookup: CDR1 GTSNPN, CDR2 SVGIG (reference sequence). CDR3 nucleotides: TGTGCCTGGAGTGGGACAGTGCTGTTTGGCTACACCTTC. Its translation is CAWSGTVLFGYTF. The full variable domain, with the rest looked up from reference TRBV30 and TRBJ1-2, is SQTIHQWPATLVQPVGSPLSLECTVEGTSNPNLYWYRQAAGRGLQLLFYSVGIGQISSEVPQNLSASRPQDRQFILSSKKLLLSDSGFYLCAWSGTVLFGYTFGSGTRLTVV.